Listed here is a single TCR beta chain. Antigen: not known. Diagnosis rested on symptoms, serum thyroxine and TRAb, thyroid ultrasound, and orbital computed tomography. These data belong to a study of T cells in Graves' hyperthyroidism and ophthalmopathy. Notes on the study in general: The blood repertoire included most of the expanded thyroid clonotypes above 0.001.

RNA transcripts provided the source from which TCR beta CDR3 regions were amplified. A set of HTBI primers served as the primers for a first-round RT-PCR of the TCR CDR3. TCRdb processed the multiplex PCR reads anew with MiXCR; each CDR3 protein has one entry. This table holds 300,000 to 450,000 distinct CDR3 sequences, roughly 18% found once. The sequencing sample was made of blood. The clonotype comes from a man younger than 35 with Graves' ophthalmopathy.

The CDR3 DNA follows: TGTGCCACCAGCTGGGAGAACTACGAGCAGTACTTC. Encoded protein: CATSWENYEQYF. The chain combines TRBV10-3 with TRBJ2-7; D perhaps matches TRBD2 (5 bases). The V gene lost 10 bases and the J gene lost 3 bases, with 13 bases spanning the gap. The CDR3 has 12 residues. Germline CDR1 reads ENHRY; CDR2 reads SYGVKD.